Listed here are 25 T cell receptor beta chains from one sample, sequenced in a study of early T cells in non-severe SARS-CoV-2 infection. TCRdb ran MiXCR on the 5' RACE reads and lists one entry per CDR3 protein. The sample includes roughly 55,000 distinct CDR3 sequences, 6.2% of them seen just once. Sequencing input: whole blood. These receptors originate from an adult who was a healthcare worker with PCR-confirmed SARS-CoV-2 infection or an uninfected control (not recorded which).

This clonotype was recorded at least ten times. V gene TRBV11-3 combines with J gene TRBJ1-1; D may be TRBD1 (5 bases). The CDR3 consists of 15 residues. V dropped 5 bases and J dropped 5 bases, with 18 bases sitting between them. CDR1 is SGHNT and CDR2 is YENEEA in the germline V gene. The CDR3 spells CASSPGQRRTTEAFF. CDR3 DNA sequence: TGTGCCAGCAGCCCAGGACAACGCCGAACAACTGAAGCTTTCTTT.

This clonotype appeared many times. CDR3 sequence reads: CSARWGGSTNEKLFF. The CDR3 region has the DNA TGCAGTGCTAGATGGGGGGGTTCAACTAATGAAAAACTGTTTTTT. The chain links TRBV20-1 to TRBJ1-4; a weak D match, TRBD1 (5 bases). The CDR3 totals 15 residues. V lost 2 bases, J lost 0 bases, and 10 bases lay in between. In germline, CDR1 is DFQATT, CDR2 SNEGSKA (reference sequence).

This clonotype was recorded at least ten times. This rearrangement joins TRBV6-5 to TRBJ1-3; D perhaps matches TRBD1 (6 bases). Trimming shortened V by 7 bases and J by 1 base, and 11 bases separated the two germline ends. The CDR3 is 14 amino acids. Germline CDR1 is MNHEY and CDR2 is SVGAGI. The CDR3 here is CASTTQGSGNTIYF. DNA of the CDR3: TGTGCCAGCACCACCCAGGGGTCTGGAAACACCATATATTTT.

This clonotype was recorded at least ten times. The chain has TRBV6-2 or TRBV6-3 and TRBJ2-1; 9 nucleotides line up with TRBD2. The CDR3 loop spans 16 amino acids. Germline lookup yields CDR1 MNHEY and CDR2 SVGEGT. Germline trimming cut 2 bases from V and 2 bases from J; bases unmatched to any gene: 4. CDR3 in DNA: TGTGCCAGCAGTTACCTCGGCGGGGGGGCCTACAATGAGCAGTTCTTC. As protein: CASSYLGGGAYNEQFF.

This clonotype was counted once. This chain joins TRBV7-2 and TRBJ2-3, with D possibly matching TRBD2 (5 bases). Germline V CDR1 and CDR2: SGHTA, FQGNSA. The CDR3 is 13 residues long. V was trimmed by 4 bases and J by 5 bases, leaving 10 bases between them. CDR3 protein: CASSSARGDTQYF. The CDR3 nucleotides read TGTGCCAGCAGCTCCGCTCGGGGAGATACGCAGTATTTT.

This clonotype was seen at least ten times. The chain carries TRBV29-1 and TRBJ1-5; D unresolved. The V gene's germline CDR1 is SQVTM and CDR2 ANQGSEA. The CDR3 consists of 13 residues. Trimming took 4 bases from V and 4 from J, leaving 11 bases between them. The DNA for the CDR3 is TGCAGCGTTGCGGAGGGCGGGAATCAGCCCCAGCATTTT. Its translation: CSVAEGGNQPQHF.

This clonotype showed up many times. V usage is TRBV6-5 and J usage is TRBJ1-1; unclear D gene. With 0 bases removed from V and 3 bases from J, the gap between germline ends came to 8 bases. CDR1 and CDR2 (germline): MNHEY, SVGAGI. There are 14 residues in the CDR3. CDR3 sequence (DNA): TGTGCCAGCAGTTACTCGAGGCACGACACTGAAGCTTTCTTT. Its translation is CASSYSRHDTEAFF.

This clonotype was seen at least ten times. At one end, the junction sequence differs from germline, possibly due to a read error. The chain has TRBV7-7 and TRBJ1-1; perhaps TRBD1 as D (5 bases). Looked up from germline, CDR1 is SSHAT and CDR2 is FNYEAQ (reference sequence). The CDR3 length is 13 residues. The CDR3 sequence is CASSLTEVTEAFF. The CDR3 DNA reads as TGTGCTAGCAGCTTGACAGAGGTCACTGAAGCTTTCTTT.

This clonotype appeared a few times. CDR3 nucleotides: TGTGCCAGCAGTTACGCCACAGAAAGCTATGGCTACACCTTC. Protein sequence: CASSYATESYGYTF. The chain recombines TRBV6-5 with TRBJ1-2; no definite D call. Per germline, CDR1 MNHEY and CDR2 SVGAGI. The CDR3 is 14 amino acids. The V gene lost 2 bases and the J gene lost 4 bases, with 11 bases spanning the gap.

This clonotype came up many times. The CDR3 DNA reads TGCAGCGTCAAGCGCGGGGACTATAATTCACCCCTCCACTTT. Translated: CSVKRGDYNSPLHF. The genes are TRBV29-1 and TRBJ1-6, with D unclear. Germline V gene data show CDR1 as SQVTM and CDR2 as ANQGSEA. Between the trimmed V and J ends, which lost 6 bases and 3 bases, there was a span of 12 bases. The CDR3 length is 14 residues.

This clonotype was observed at least ten times. V is TRBV9 and J is TRBJ2-3; D is unclear. Germline values: CDR1 SGDLS, CDR2 YYNGEE. V lost 3 bases and J lost 2, with 13 bases in between. This CDR3 has 15 residues. The CDR3 region is CASSAYYDPTDTQYF. CDR3 sequence (DNA): TGTGCCAGCAGCGCCTACTACGACCCCACAGATACGCAGTATTTT.

This clonotype is judged large. The chain carries TRBV2 and TRBJ2-1; 11 nucleotides line up with TRBD2. V was pared by 4 bases and J by 4 bases, with 6 bases of the junction left unmatched. The CDR3 length is 16 residues. From germline, CDR1 is SNHLY and CDR2 FYNNEI. CDR3 nucleotides: TGTGCCAGCAGTGCTTCTAGCGGGGGGTGGTACAATGAGCAGTTCTTC. This sequence encodes CASSASSGGWYNEQFF.

This clonotype has a count of ten or more. The chain carries TRBV7-8 and TRBJ2-7; D might be TRBD1 (6 bases). This CDR3 region has 20 residues. Trimming pared 1 base from V and 0 bases from J, leaving 25 bases between. Germline assignment: CDR1 SGHVS and CDR2 FQNEAQ. The CDR3 DNA reads as TGTGCCAGCAGCTTAGAATATAGGGGGTTCAGTGGGCCCGCCTCCTACGAGCAGTACTTC. As protein: CASSLEYRGFSGPASYEQYF.

This clonotype has only a few counts. The rearrangement joins TRBV18 to TRBJ1-5, with 7 bases lining up with TRBD1. The junction had 7 bases not matched to a gene; V was cut back by 3 bases and J by 5 bases. The V gene's germline CDR1 is KGHSH and CDR2 LQKENI. This CDR3 is 15 amino acids long. The CDR3 DNA is TGTGCCAGCTCACCCACGTTTCAGGGGGATCAGCCCCAGCATTTT. Amino acids: CASSPTFQGDQPQHF.

The chain carries TRBV6-1 and TRBJ1-5, with unresolved D. CDR1 MNHNS and CDR2 SASEGT come from the germline V gene. The V and J ends lost 2 bases and 6 bases respectively, with 8 bases between them. The CDR3 spans 13 residues. DNA of the CDR3: TGTGCCAGCAGTGAATTCGCAGCTCAGCCCCAGCATTTT. Protein: CASSEFAAQPQHF.

The chain combines TRBV19 with TRBJ1-6, with a possible D match to TRBD1 (5 bases). Germline-derived CDR1 and CDR2 are LNHDA and SQIVND (reference sequence). V was pared by 7 bases and J by 7 bases, with 17 bases between. The CDR3 runs 15 residues. The CDR3 here is CASNPSGTVNSPLHF. CDR3 sequence (DNA): TGTGCCAGTAATCCCTCCGGGACCGTGAATTCACCCCTCCACTTT.

CDR3 region: CASRDQGKVTYEQYF. As DNA, the CDR3 is TGTGCCAGCAGGGATCAGGGTAAGGTCACCTACGAGCAGTACTTC. The V gene is TRBV2, the J gene TRBJ2-7, with D possibly being TRBD1 (5 bases). The germline V gene has CDR1 SNHLY and CDR2 FYNNEI. The CDR3 extends over 15 amino acids. V was trimmed by 6 bases and J by 2 bases, leaving 17 bases between them.

This clonotype showed up many times. This CDR3 reads CASSLGGTVNNSPLHF. DNA of the CDR3: TGTGCCAGCAGCTTAGGCGGGACAGTTAATAATTCACCCCTCCACTTT. V gene TRBV13 combines with J gene TRBJ1-6, with TRBD1 matching over 7 bases. The V and J ends lost 0 bases and 5 bases, in that order; junction bases with no gene match: 4. Per the germline V gene, CDR1 is PRHDT and CDR2 is FYEKMQ (reference sequence). The CDR3 contains 16 residues.

This clonotype came up once. This may come from a read error, since a much larger clone is one base off. The chain has TRBV3-1 and TRBJ2-1, with 7 bases aligning to TRBD1. The CDR3 runs 18 residues. Germline-derived CDR1 and CDR2 are LGHDT and YNNKEL (reference sequence). In DNA form, the CDR3 reads TGTGCCAGCAGTGCAAGGGACAGCCTAAAGAGCTCCTACAATGAGCGGTTCTTC. It specifies CASSARDSLKSSYNERFF.

This clonotype has a count of ten or more. The chain is built from TRBV15 and TRBJ1-1; D possibly corresponds to TRBD1 (5 bases). Trimming cost V 0 bases and J 9 bases, with 14 bases left between them. The CDR3 runs 14 residues. Germline V gene sequence: CDR1 LNHNV, CDR2 YYDKDF (reference sequence). Here the CDR3 reads CATSRDRQGAKAFF. In DNA form, the CDR3 reads TGTGCCACCAGCAGAGATCGGCAGGGAGCGAAAGCTTTCTTT.

There are many counts of this clonotype. This chain connects TRBV14 to TRBJ1-4; 8 nucleotides agree with TRBD1. Trimming took 4 bases from V and 9 from J; bases not matched to a gene: 7. The CDR3 is made up of 14 amino acids. CDR1 SGHDN and CDR2 FVKESK come from the germline V gene. The CDR3: CASSLNGTGKKLFF. The DNA for the CDR3 is TGTGCCAGCAGCCTGAACGGGACAGGAAAAAAACTGTTTTTT.

This clonotype was seen repeatedly, ten times or more. The V call is TRBV6-1, the J call TRBJ1-5, with D possibly TRBD1 on 5 matching bases. CDR1 MNHNS and CDR2 SASEGT come from the germline V gene. This CDR3 has 16 amino acids. The V end lost 5 bases, the J end lost 4 bases, and 18 bases lay between the germline ends. CDR3: CASSTYGTILNQPQHF. CDR3 nucleotides: TGTGCCAGCAGTACCTACGGGACGATCTTAAATCAGCCCCAGCATTTT.

This clonotype appeared a few times. The chain combines TRBV7-2 with TRBJ1-6; tentative D call: TRBD1 (5 bases). With 5 bases removed from V and 10 bases from J, the gap between germline ends came to 12 bases. Germline CDR1 is SGHTA and CDR2 is FQGNSA. The CDR3 sequence is 13 residues long. CDR3 sequence reads: CASSPVGGSPLHF. The CDR3 region has the DNA TGTGCCAGCAGCCCCGTCGGGGGGTCACCCCTCCACTTT.

This clonotype was seen at least ten times. CDR3 nucleotides: TGTGCCAGCAGCGAGGGACTAGCGACCAATGAGCAGTTCTTC. It specifies CASSEGLATNEQFF. This sequence joins TRBV5-4 and TRBJ2-1, with 10 bases matching TRBD2. Germline trimming cut 4 bases from V and 6 bases from J; bases unmatched to any gene: 4. This CDR3 has 14 residues. CDR1 and CDR2 (germline): SGHNT, YYREEE (reference sequence).

This clonotype was seen ten or more times. The chain combines TRBV5-1 with TRBJ2-3; no definite D call. There are 12 residues in the CDR3. Trimming stripped 4 bases from V and 6 bases from J, with 9 bases between. CDR1 and CDR2 (germline): SGHRS, YFSETQ. For the CDR3, the DNA is TGCGCCAGCAGCCCGGAGATCGATACGCAGTATTTT. Amino acid sequence: CASSPEIDTQYF.